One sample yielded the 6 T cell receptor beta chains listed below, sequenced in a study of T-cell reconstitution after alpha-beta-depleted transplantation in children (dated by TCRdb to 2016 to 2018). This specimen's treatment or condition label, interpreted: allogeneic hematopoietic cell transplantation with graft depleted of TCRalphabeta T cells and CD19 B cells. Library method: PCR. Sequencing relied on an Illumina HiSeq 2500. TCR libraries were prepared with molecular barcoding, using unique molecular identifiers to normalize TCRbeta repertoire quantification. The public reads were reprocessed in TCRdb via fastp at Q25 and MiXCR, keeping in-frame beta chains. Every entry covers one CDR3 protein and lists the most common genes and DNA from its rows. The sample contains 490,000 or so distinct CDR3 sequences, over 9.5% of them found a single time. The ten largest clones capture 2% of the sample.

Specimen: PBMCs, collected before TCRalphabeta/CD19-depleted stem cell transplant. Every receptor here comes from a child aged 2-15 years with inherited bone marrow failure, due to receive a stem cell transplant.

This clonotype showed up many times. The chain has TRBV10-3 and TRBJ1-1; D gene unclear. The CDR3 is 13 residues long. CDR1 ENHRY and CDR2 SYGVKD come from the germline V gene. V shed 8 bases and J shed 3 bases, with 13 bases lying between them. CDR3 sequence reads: CAIAPESHTEAFF. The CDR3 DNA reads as TGTGCCATCGCGCCAGAGTCTCACACTGAAGCTTTCTTT.

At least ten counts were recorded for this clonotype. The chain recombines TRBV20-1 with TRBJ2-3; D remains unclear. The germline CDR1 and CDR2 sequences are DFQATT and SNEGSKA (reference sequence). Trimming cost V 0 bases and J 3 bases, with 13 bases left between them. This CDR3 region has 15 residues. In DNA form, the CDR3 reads TGCAGTGCTAGAGATTCACCACCGGGTACAGATACGCAGTATTTT. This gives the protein CSARDSPPGTDTQYF.

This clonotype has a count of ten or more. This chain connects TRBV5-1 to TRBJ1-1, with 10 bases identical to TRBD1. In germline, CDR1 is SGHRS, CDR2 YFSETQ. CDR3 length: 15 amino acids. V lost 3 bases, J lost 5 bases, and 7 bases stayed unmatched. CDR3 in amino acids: CASSWGQGRRTEAFF. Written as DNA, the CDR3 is TGCGCCAGCAGCTGGGGACAGGGGAGACGGACTGAAGCTTTCTTT.

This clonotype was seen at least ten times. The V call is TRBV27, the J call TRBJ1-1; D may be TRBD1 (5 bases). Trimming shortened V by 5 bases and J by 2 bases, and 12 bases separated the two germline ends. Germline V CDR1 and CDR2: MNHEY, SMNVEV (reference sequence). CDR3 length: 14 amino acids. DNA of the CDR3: TGTGCCAGCAGTCCCCGGGGCCCTAACACTGAAGCTTTCTTT. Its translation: CASSPRGPNTEAFF.

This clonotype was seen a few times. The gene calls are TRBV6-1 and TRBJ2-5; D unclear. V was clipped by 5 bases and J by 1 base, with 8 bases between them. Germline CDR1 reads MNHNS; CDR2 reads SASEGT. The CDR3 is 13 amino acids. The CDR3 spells CASSRQAQETQYF. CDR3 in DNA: TGTGCCAGCAGTCGACAAGCCCAAGAGACCCAGTACTTC.

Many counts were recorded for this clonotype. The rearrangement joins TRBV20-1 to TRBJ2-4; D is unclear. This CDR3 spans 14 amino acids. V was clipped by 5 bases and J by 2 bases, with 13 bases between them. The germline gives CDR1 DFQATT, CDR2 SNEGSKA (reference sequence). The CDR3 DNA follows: TGCAGTGCTTTACTTTGGGCTCCCAAAAACATTCAGTACTTC. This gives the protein CSALLWAPKNIQYF.